Listed below are T cell receptor beta chains from one sample, sequenced in a study of response to subunit inactivated influenza vaccine. TCRdb independently ran MiXCR on the RT-PCR reads; one entry per CDR3 protein. The sample yields 650,000 to 800,000 distinct CDR3 sequences, roughly 14% seen once. Sequencing used PBMCs from blood, obtained 14 days before vaccination. The origin of the receptors is a man aged 45 to 65 who received an inactivated influenza vaccine. Both conserved end residues are part of each CDR3. Fields, in order: CDR3 DNA, CDR3 protein, clone size, D gene, V gene, J gene. The D gene is left open where the match is weak. The size field is filled for only some rows; it gives once, few, many or a size class.

TGCAGTGCTAGAGATCCCGGTGGTCTGTTTTTT,CSARDPGGLFF,many,NA,TRBV20-1,TRBJ1-4
TGTGCCAGCAGTTTATACAGAACTGGAAACACCATATATTTT,CASSLYRTGNTIYF,few,NA,TRBV28,TRBJ1-3
TGTGCCAGCAGCCCGGGGGGGGCTACTGAAGCTTTCTTT,CASSPGGATEAFF,few,NA,TRBV7-3,TRBJ1-1
TGTGCCAGCAGCTCCCCCGGGACAGGGGCCGAGCAGTACTTC,CASSSPGTGAEQYF,few,TRBD1,TRBV11-2,TRBJ2-7
TGTGCCAGCATCCCCGGGGCCCAGACCGGGGAGCTGTTTTTT,CASIPGAQTGELFF,few,NA,TRBV2,TRBJ2-2
TGTGCCAGCTCACCACCGGGGAGGGAGGCGCAGTATTTT,CASSPPGREAQYF,few,TRBD2,TRBV18,TRBJ2-3
TGTGCCAGCAGCTTAGAGAGGACAGGGCCCAGAACGGAGACCCAGTACTTC,CASSLERTGPRTETQYF,few,TRBD1,TRBV7-9,TRBJ2-5
TGTGCCAGCAGCTCAGACGTCTCCTACGAGCAGTACTTC,CASSSDVSYEQYF,NA,NA,TRBV7-2,TRBJ2-7
TGTGCCAGCAGATTATTCACTAGCGGGAGGGGAAATGAGCAGTTCTTC,CASRLFTSGRGNEQFF,NA,TRBD2,TRBV27,TRBJ2-1
TGTGCCAGCAGCTTAGAAGGGGCGTGGTACGAGCAGTACTTC,CASSLEGAWYEQYF,NA,NA,TRBV7-9,TRBJ2-7
TGCAGTGCCAGTGAGACCGGAAACACCATATATTTT,CSASETGNTIYF,few,NA,TRBV20-1,TRBJ1-3
TGTGCCAGCAGTATCCAGGGGAGGTCCGGGGAGCTGTTTTTT,CASSIQGRSGELFF,few,NA,TRBV6-1,TRBJ2-2
TGCGCCAGCAGCTTGAATCCGGGGCTGGGAAACACCATATATTTT,CASSLNPGLGNTIYF,many,NA,TRBV5-1,TRBJ1-3
TGCAGCGTTGACGCCCCTCGCTACACCTTC,CSVDAPRYTF,few,NA,TRBV29-1,TRBJ1-2
TGTGCCAGCAGCACCCAACCGGGGCTGAACACTGAAGCTTTCTTT,CASSTQPGLNTEAFF,few,NA,TRBV7-2,TRBJ1-1
TGTGCCAGCAGCCAAGATCACGGGGGAGGCGGCGAGCAGTGCTTC,CASSQDHGGGGEQCF,NA,NA,TRBV3-1,TRBJ2-7
TGTGCCAGCAGCCAAGACGTCCTTAACAATGAGCAGTTCTTC,CASSQDVLNNEQFF,few,NA,TRBV4-2,TRBJ2-1
TGTGCCAGCAGTTACTCCCGAGCCAAAAACATTCAGTACTTC,CASSYSRAKNIQYF,NA,NA,TRBV6-2/TRBV6-3,TRBJ2-4
TGTGCCAGCCGAGCGGGAGTGATAGATACGCAGTATTTT,CASRAGVIDTQYF,few,TRBD2,TRBV3-1,TRBJ2-3
TGCAGTGCTAAAGCCGTGGCGGGACAGCCCCAGCATTTT,CSAKAVAGQPQHF,many,NA,TRBV20-1,TRBJ1-5
TGTGCCAGCAGTTACCCGCCAGGTTGGAGGAATGAGCAGTTCTTC,CASSYPPGWRNEQFF,many,NA,TRBV6-2/TRBV6-3,TRBJ2-1
TGCGCCAGCAGCGAGACAGGGGTAATTGAAGCTTTCTTT,CASSETGVIEAFF,few,TRBD1,TRBV5-1,TRBJ1-1
TGCGCCAGCAGGGCAGAGAGTTCCTACAATGAGCAGTTCTTC,CASRAESSYNEQFF,NA,NA,TRBV5-1,TRBJ2-1
TGCGCCAGCAGCCAAGATCCGGGCAGGAGGGGGGAGAACACTGAAGCTTTCTTT,CASSQDPGRRGENTEAFF,few,NA,TRBV4-1,TRBJ1-1
TGCAGCGTCTCCATCGTAGGTGGCTATGGCTACACCTTC,CSVSIVGGYGYTF,NA,NA,TRBV29-1,TRBJ1-2
TGCGCCAGCAGCCACGCCATAGGGGGTGGGAGCACAGATACGCAGTATTTT,CASSHAIGGGSTDTQYF,NA,NA,TRBV5-1,TRBJ2-3
TGCAGTGCTCGCATAGCGGGAGAGGAAGAGACCCAGTACTTC,CSARIAGEEETQYF,few,TRBD2,TRBV20-1,TRBJ2-5